The 26 T cell receptor beta chains given below trace back to one sample, sequenced in a study of blood T cell repertoires in COVID-19. Clones were sequenced by immunoSEQ multiplex PCR, and TCRdb holds only the in-frame ones, with some missing. The profile covers 30,000 to 35,000 clones, with 85% appearing a single time and more than 12% taken by the ten largest. Sequencing input: peripheral blood. Source of these receptors: a human donor with acute or convalescent COVID-19. The donor label of this sample is uncertain.

The chain couples TRBV4-2 to TRBJ2-2; TRBD1 agrees at 11 bases. The CDR3 covers 19 residues. The germline gives CDR1 LGHNA, CDR2 YNFKEQ. Losses at the gene ends were 1 base for V and 6 bases for J; bases not matched to a gene: 13. The DNA of the CDR3 is TGTGCCAGCAGCCAAGTCCAGGTTGTGGGGACAGGGGGGGCCGGGGAGCTGTTTTTT. Protein: CASSQVQVVGTGGAGELFF.

This chain links TRBV13 with TRBJ1-1; 9 bases map to TRBD1. The CDR3 is made up of 17 amino acids. Germline V gene data show CDR1 as PRHDT and CDR2 as FYEKMQ (reference sequence). V lost 5 bases and J lost 0; bases outside the gene matches: 10. CDR3 bases: TGTGCCAGCAGCGCTCGTCCCGGGACAGGGATGAACACTGAAGCTTTCTTT. Translation: CASSARPGTGMNTEAFF.

The chain uses TRBV7-9 and TRBJ1-5, with 9 bases aligning to TRBD1. The V gene's germline CDR1 is SEHNR and CDR2 FQNEAQ (reference sequence). V shed 4 bases, J shed 1 base, and the junction held 8 bases outside the gene matches. CDR3 length: 17 residues. CDR3: CASSSSIGQGSNQPQHF. The CDR3 DNA reads as TGTGCCAGCAGCTCGTCCATTGGACAGGGGAGCAATCAGCCCCAGCATTTT.

The V and J genes are TRBV20-1 and TRBJ2-1, with 8 bases lining up with TRBD2. This CDR3 has 14 amino acids. J gave up 3 bases and V 3 bases, and 4 bases lay outside the gene matches. The germline CDR1 and CDR2 sequences are DFQATT and SNEGSKA (reference sequence). CDR3 sequence: CSASHLAGYNEQFF. Written as DNA, the CDR3 is TGCAGTGCTAGTCACCTAGCGGGCTACAATGAGCAGTTCTTC.

The V call is TRBV29-1, the J call TRBJ1-1; D is ambiguous. CDR3 size: 13 residues. V lost 4 bases, J lost 4 bases, and 13 bases lay in between. The germline V gene has CDR1 SQVTM and CDR2 ANQGSEA. CDR3 amino acids: CSVVGNPGTEAFF. CDR3 nucleotide sequence: TGCAGCGTTGTAGGCAACCCGGGCACTGAAGCTTTCTTT.

V usage is TRBV9 and J usage is TRBJ2-7; TRBD2 matches at 8 bases. The germline V gene has CDR1 SGDLS and CDR2 YYNGEE. Losses at the gene ends were 3 bases for V and 5 bases for J; bases not matched to a gene: 10. The CDR3 runs to 15 residues. The CDR3 protein is CASSAGGAATDEQYF. In nucleotides, the CDR3 is TGTGCCAGCAGCGCGGGGGGGGCTGCCACCGACGAGCAGTACTTC.

The J gene is TRBJ2-3, the V gene TRBV6-1, with 7 bases that match TRBD2. The length of the CDR3 is 15 residues. The trim removed 1 base at V and 4 bases at J, leaving 5 bases unmatched. Per germline, CDR1 MNHNS and CDR2 SASEGT. The CDR3 sequence: CASSEGRGRADTQYF. DNA for the CDR3: TGTGCCAGCAGTGAAGGCCGGGGGAGGGCAGATACGCAGTATTTT.

This clone has just a few counts. DNA for the CDR3: TGTGCCAGCACCCGGGACAACTACCTCTCCTACGAGCAGTACTTC. Translating it yields CASTRDNYLSYEQYF. V usage is TRBV6-5 and J usage is TRBJ2-7; the D gene is possibly TRBD1 (6 bases). Trimming took off 7 bases at V and 0 bases at J, with 16 bases between the two ends. Germline CDR1 is MNHEY and CDR2 is SVGAGI. The CDR3 loop spans 15 amino acids.

This chain links TRBV18 with TRBJ1-2; possibly TRBD1 for D (6 bases). CDR3 size: 14 residues. Per the germline V gene, CDR1 is KGHSH and CDR2 is LQKENI. Trimming left V 0 bases short and J 6 bases short, with 11 bases between. This chain's CDR3 is CASSPPGGHDGYTF. In DNA form, the CDR3 reads TGTGCCAGCTCACCACCGGGGGGGCACGATGGCTACACCTTC. Together with reference TRBV18 and TRBJ1-2, the CDR3 gives the full variable domain: NAGVMQNPRHLVRRRGQEARLRCSPMKGHSHVYWYRQLPEEGLKFMVYLQKENIIDESGMPKERFSAEFPKEGPSILRIQQVVRGDSAAYFCASSPPGGHDGYTFGSGTRLTVV.

V usage is TRBV28 and J usage is TRBJ1-4; D is perhaps TRBD1 (5 bases). The germline V and J ends were trimmed by 4 bases and 0 bases, with 9 bases remaining between them. Germline values: CDR1 MDHEN, CDR2 SYDVKM. The CDR3 covers 15 residues. The CDR3: CASSSATATNEKLFF. CDR3 nucleotide sequence: TGTGCCAGCAGTTCCGCGACAGCAACTAATGAAAAACTGTTTTTT.

The chain joins TRBV10-2 to TRBJ2-1; 7 positions agree with TRBD1. Germline V gene sequence: CDR1 WSHSY, CDR2 SAAADI. CDR3 length: 13 amino acids. J lost 7 bases, V lost 6 bases, and 6 bases had no gene match. CDR3 loop: CASRIQDRNEQFF. The CDR3 DNA sequence: TGCGCCAGCAGGATACAGGACAGGAATGAGCAGTTCTTC.

The V and J genes are TRBV6-2 or TRBV6-3 and TRBJ1-5; 7 bases are a match to TRBD1. The CDR3 runs to 14 residues. The V gene end was trimmed by 2 bases and the J gene end by 3 bases; junction bases not matched to a gene: 1. Germline lookup yields CDR1 MNHEY and CDR2 SVGEGT. The CDR3 here is CASSYDRDNQPQHF. In DNA form, the CDR3 reads TGTGCCAGCAGTTACGACAGGGACAATCAGCCCCAGCATTTT.

The chain employs TRBV18 and TRBJ2-3; D possibly corresponds to TRBD2 (6 bases). Per germline, CDR1 KGHSH and CDR2 LQKENI. The CDR3 length is 16 residues. Trimming left V 1 base short and J 2 bases short, with 13 bases between. Here the CDR3 reads CASSPRVIADTDTQYF. DNA of the CDR3: TGTGCCAGCTCACCACGGGTGATAGCGGACACAGATACGCAGTATTTT.

The chain is built from TRBV7-2 and TRBJ2-7; 8 bases map to TRBD1. Germline V gene lookup returns CDR1 SGHTA and CDR2 FQGNSA. V shed 4 bases, J shed 0 bases, and the junction held 5 bases outside the gene matches. There are 15 residues in the CDR3. This CDR3 reads CASSWSGGASYEQYF. The CDR3 DNA reads as TGTGCCAGCAGCTGGTCAGGGGGCGCCTCCTACGAGCAGTACTTC.

The rearrangement links TRBV12-5 to TRBJ2-3; D may be TRBD2 (6 bases). Germline loops: CDR1 LGHNT, CDR2 FRNRAP. The CDR3 is made up of 16 amino acids. V lost 6 bases, J lost 0 bases, and 16 bases lay in between. Here the CDR3 DNA reads TGTGCTAGTGGACGGGGGAGCGGGCAGAGCACAGATACGCAGTATTTT. It translates to CASGRGSGQSTDTQYF.

The genes are TRBV14 and TRBJ1-1; D perhaps matches TRBD1 (6 bases). The length of the CDR3 is 15 residues. Germline loops: CDR1 SGHDN, CDR2 FVKESK. Trimming took off 3 bases at V and 0 bases at J, with 11 bases between the two ends. CDR3 bases: TGTGCCAGCAGCCAGCAGACAGGACTGAACACTGAAGCTTTCTTT. Translating it yields CASSQQTGLNTEAFF. Based on the CDR3 plus reference TRBV14 and TRBJ1-1, the full variable domain is EAGVTQFPSHSVIEKGQTVTLRCDPISGHDNLYWYRRVMGKEIKFLLHFVKESKQDESGMPNNRFLAERTGGTYSTLKVQPAELEDSGVYFCASSQQTGLNTEAFFGQGTRLTVV.

The V call is TRBV23-1, the J call TRBJ1-2, with 9 bases fitting TRBD1. TRBV23-1 is annotated as an ORF whose role is uncertain. CDR3 length: 17 amino acids. Germline trimming cut 5 bases from V and 3 bases from J; bases unmatched to any gene: 13. The CDR3 coding sequence is TGCGCCAGCAGTGATCTTACCGGGACAGGGAAACACTATGGCTACACCTTC. As protein: CASSDLTGTGKHYGYTF.

Only a few counts were recorded for this clone. This chain connects TRBV18 to TRBJ2-5, with D perhaps matching TRBD2 (7 bases). Germline lookup yields CDR1 KGHSH and CDR2 LQKENI. The CDR3 spans 16 residues. Trimming took 3 bases from V and 4 from J, leaving 18 bases between them. The CDR3 here is CASSPPWEGGVETQYF. The CDR3 DNA reads as TGTGCCAGCTCACCCCCCTGGGAGGGGGGCGTAGAGACCCAGTACTTC. The full variable domain, rest sourced from reference TRBV18 and TRBJ2-5, is NAGVMQNPRHLVRRRGQEARLRCSPMKGHSHVYWYRQLPEEGLKFMVYLQKENIIDESGMPKERFSAEFPKEGPSILRIQQVVRGDSAAYFCASSPPWEGGVETQYFGPGTRLLVL.

V usage is TRBV7-2 and J usage is TRBJ2-1; 8 bases map to TRBD2. CDR1 and CDR2 from the germline V gene are SGHTA and FQGNSA. CDR3 length: 14 amino acids. V gave up 5 bases and J gave up 12 bases; unmatched junction bases: 12. The CDR3 DNA follows: TGTGCCAGCAGCGGGGGGCAAGCGGGAGTTCGGCAGTTCTTC. Its translation: CASSGGQAGVRQFF.

The V call is TRBV29-1, the J call TRBJ1-1; D is undetermined. V shed 8 bases and J shed 0 bases, with 10 bases lying between them. The germline gives CDR1 SQVTM, CDR2 ANQGSEA. This CDR3 is 12 amino acids long. In nucleotides, the CDR3 is TGCAGCCTAACCGCTTTGAACACTGAAGCTTTCTTT. It yields the protein CSLTALNTEAFF.

The V and J genes are TRBV6-5 and TRBJ1-1; D not resolved. The CDR3 has 13 amino acids. CDR1 is MNHEY and CDR2 is SVGAGI in the germline V gene. The V end was cut by 2 bases, the J end by 4 bases, with 8 bases between. As DNA, the CDR3 is TGTGCCAGCAGTTACCTCGGAGGCACTGAAGCTTTCTTT. It yields the protein CASSYLGGTEAFF.

The chain uses TRBV6-6 and TRBJ1-1; possible D gene TRBD1, 6 bases. The length of the CDR3 is 12 residues. CDR1 is MNHNY, CDR2 SVGAGI, per germline (reference sequence). V was shortened by 10 bases and J by 4 bases, with 13 bases between the two germline ends. The CDR3 is CATREGGTEAFF. The CDR3 nucleotides read TGTGCCACCCGGGAGGGGGGCACTGAAGCTTTCTTT.

V usage is TRBV5-1 and J usage is TRBJ2-1, with 11 bases fitting TRBD2. This CDR3 comprises 15 residues. Germline trimming cut 4 bases from V and 7 bases from J; bases unmatched to any gene: 7. Germline V CDR1 and CDR2: SGHRS, YFSETQ. The CDR3 DNA reads as TGCGCCAGCAGCGTTAGCGGGGGGGCAAGAAATGAGCAGTTCTTC. Protein product: CASSVSGGARNEQFF. The full variable domain, its missing parts supplied by reference TRBV5-1 and TRBJ2-1, is KAGVTQTPRYLIKTRGQQVTLSCSPISGHRSVSWYQQTPGQGLQFLFEYFSETQRNKGNFPGRFSGRQFSNSRSEMNVSTLELGDSALYLCASSVSGGARNEQFFGPGTRLTVL.

There are a few counts of this clone. This chain joins TRBV11-3 and TRBJ2-4; 12 nucleotides agree with TRBD2. This CDR3 is 16 amino acids long. Trimming cost V 1 base and J 8 bases; bases outside gene matches: 6. CDR1 SGHNT and CDR2 YENEEA come from the germline V gene. CDR3 in DNA: TGTGCCAGCAGCTTAGGCCCTAGCGGGAGGGGGTACATTCAGTACTTC. This sequence encodes CASSLGPSGRGYIQYF.

This chain uses TRBV25-1 with TRBJ1-5; possible D gene TRBD1, 6 bases. The CDR3 has 14 residues. V lost 2 bases and J lost 4, with 9 bases in between. The germline V gene has CDR1 MGHDK and CDR2 SYGVNS. CDR3 coding DNA: TGTGCCAGCAGTGAAGTAACAGGGAATCAGCCCCAGCATTTT. Its protein is CASSEVTGNQPQHF.

In nucleotides, the CDR3 is TGTGCCAGCAGTTTAGCTAGCGTTGTTTTAACCTACGAGCAGTACTTC. The encoded protein is CASSLASVVLTYEQYF. The chain carries TRBV28 and TRBJ2-7, with D maybe TRBD2 (6 bases). In germline, CDR1 is MDHEN, CDR2 SYDVKM. The CDR3 runs 16 residues. V was trimmed by 2 bases and J by 2 bases, leaving 16 bases between them.